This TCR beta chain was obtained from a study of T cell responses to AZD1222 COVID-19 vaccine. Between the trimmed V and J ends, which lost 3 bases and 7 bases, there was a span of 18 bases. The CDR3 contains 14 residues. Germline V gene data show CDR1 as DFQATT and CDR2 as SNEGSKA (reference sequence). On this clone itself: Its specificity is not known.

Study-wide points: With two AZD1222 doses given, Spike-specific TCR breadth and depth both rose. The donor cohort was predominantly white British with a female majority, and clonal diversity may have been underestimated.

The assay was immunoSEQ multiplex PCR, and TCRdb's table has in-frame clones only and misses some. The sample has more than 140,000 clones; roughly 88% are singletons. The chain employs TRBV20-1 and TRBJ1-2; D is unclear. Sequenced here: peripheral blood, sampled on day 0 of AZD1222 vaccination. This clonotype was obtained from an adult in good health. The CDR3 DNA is TGCAGTGCTAGTCTGGGCACGGCGGGTGGTGGCTACACCTTC. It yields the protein CSASLGTAGGGYTF.